Presented here are 32 T cell receptor beta chains from one specimen sequenced in a study of blood T cells in healthy people across ages. Through a sample-barcoded 5' primer and a J-beta primer mix, a second PCR was run for roughly 7 to 12 cycles. TCRdb processed the 5' RACE reads anew with MiXCR; each CDR3 protein has one entry. The sample lists about 640,000 distinct CDR3 sequences; around 54% were seen once. Sample: blood. The receptor set was obtained from a man in his 60s in good health.

The V and J genes are TRBV5-5 and TRBJ1-2; D may be TRBD1 (5 bases). This CDR3 region has 15 residues. Germline V gives CDR1 SGHKS, CDR2 YYEKEE (reference sequence). The V gene lost 0 bases and the J gene lost 6 bases, with 15 bases spanning the gap. The CDR3 reads CASSLERQGADGYTF. For the CDR3, the DNA is TGTGCCAGCAGCTTGGAAAGGCAGGGTGCTGATGGCTACACCTTC.

Only one count was recorded for this clonotype. The chain carries TRBV7-2 and TRBJ1-1, with TRBD1 as a possible D gene (5 bases). Germline V gene lookup returns CDR1 SGHTA and CDR2 FQGNSA. This CDR3 comprises 14 residues. V lost 4 bases and J lost 4, with 13 bases in between. The CDR3 nucleotides read TGTGCCAGCAGCTCTTCAAAGGGGAGCACTGAAGCTTTCTTT. It is translated as CASSSSKGSTEAFF.

The chain recombines TRBV11-2 with TRBJ2-3; D possibly uses TRBD1 or TRBD2 (6 bases each). Per germline, CDR1 SGHAT and CDR2 FQNNGV. This CDR3 has 16 amino acids. The ends were cut back, 3 bases at V and 5 bases at J, with 18 bases in the middle. The CDR3 here is CASSLAQGMGGDTQYF. The CDR3 coding sequence is TGTGCCAGCAGCTTGGCGCAGGGGATGGGGGGAGATACGCAGTATTTT.

The table lists this clonotype with a few counts. The chain combines TRBV2 with TRBJ1-1; tentative D call: TRBD1 (6 bases). Per the germline V gene, CDR1 is SNHLY and CDR2 is FYNNEI. With 4 bases removed from V and 5 bases from J, the gap between germline ends came to 8 bases. The CDR3 spans 12 residues. The DNA of the CDR3 is TGTGCCAGCAGTGTAAGGGGGACTGAAGCTTTCTTT. This codes for CASSVRGTEAFF.

This clonotype was counted only a few times. The rearrangement links TRBV4-1 to TRBJ2-4, with 10 bases aligning to TRBD1. The CDR3 has 22 residues. In germline, CDR1 is MGHRA, CDR2 YSYEKL. The trim removed 3 bases at V and 1 base at J, leaving 21 bases unmatched. CDR3 loop: CASSHPGALTGGILVAKNIQYF. The DNA of the CDR3 is TGCGCCAGCAGCCACCCGGGGGCCCTGACAGGGGGCATATTGGTTGCCAAAAACATTCAGTACTTC.

This chain links TRBV4-3 with TRBJ2-3; 12 bases map to TRBD2. In germline, CDR1 is LGHNA, CDR2 YSLEER. Trimming cost V 4 bases and J 2 bases; bases outside gene matches: 1. The CDR3 has 15 residues. CDR3 coding DNA: TGCGCCAGCAGCCGGACTAGCGGGGACACAGATACGCAGTATTTT. Translating gives CASSRTSGDTDTQYF.

The chain employs TRBV4-2 and TRBJ1-1; TRBD1 is a possible D gene (6 bases). This CDR3 has 17 residues. Germline CDR1 reads LGHNA; CDR2 reads YNFKEQ. V was shortened by 0 bases and J by 4 bases, with 18 bases between the two germline ends. CDR3 protein: CASSQDGATGSSTEAFF. CDR3 nucleotide sequence: TGTGCCAGCAGCCAAGATGGGGCTACAGGGTCATCCACTGAAGCTTTCTTT.

This clonotype has just one count. The V gene is TRBV29-1, the J gene TRBJ2-1; 12 nucleotides align to TRBD2. Germline V CDR1 and CDR2: SQVTM, ANQGSEA. V shed 6 bases and J 7 bases; nucleotides not matched to a gene: 10. The CDR3 sequence is 15 residues long. This CDR3 reads CSVQGLAGLGNEQFF. The CDR3 coding sequence is TGCAGCGTCCAGGGACTAGCGGGCCTCGGTAATGAGCAGTTCTTC.

The chain couples TRBV4-1 to TRBJ2-3; possibly TRBD1 for D (6 bases). Per germline, CDR1 MGHRA and CDR2 YSYEKL. V dropped 5 bases and J dropped 2 bases, with 17 bases sitting between them. The CDR3 spans 16 residues. The chain's CDR3 is CASSARTAGYTDTQYF. The CDR3 DNA sequence: TGCGCCAGCAGCGCCCGGACAGCTGGGTACACAGATACGCAGTATTTT.

This clonotype was observed a few times. V and J are TRBV4-2 and TRBJ1-2; D is undetermined. The CDR3 totals 14 residues. Germline-derived CDR1 and CDR2 are LGHNA and YNFKEQ. V was shortened by 0 bases and J by 8 bases, with 13 bases between the two germline ends. The CDR3 spells CASSQDRLSFGYTF. The CDR3 DNA follows: TGTGCCAGCAGCCAAGATCGTCTAAGTTTCGGCTACACCTTC.

The chain combines TRBV3-1 with TRBJ2-6; D is possibly TRBD1 (6 bases). Deletions cut 2 bases from V and 0 bases from J, with 14 bases between. CDR1 and CDR2 (germline): LGHDT, YNNKEL (reference sequence). This CDR3 region has 18 residues. CDR3 DNA: TGTGCCAGCAGCCAACTTTCGACAGGCTTCTCTGGGGCCAACGTCCTGACTTTC. Residues: CASSQLSTGFSGANVLTF. Combining the CDR3 with reference TRBV3-1 and TRBJ2-6 gives the whole variable domain DTAVSQTPKYLVTQMGNDKSIKCEQNLGHDTMYWYKQDSKKFLKIMFSYNNKELIINETVPNRFSPKSPDKAHLNLHINSLELGDSAVYFCASSQLSTGFSGANVLTFGAGSRLTVL.

This clonotype turned up a few times. The chain employs TRBV20-1 and TRBJ2-5; no clear D gene. V was pared by 0 bases and J by 5 bases, with 7 bases between. Germline values: CDR1 DFQATT, CDR2 SNEGSKA (reference sequence). The CDR3 covers 12 residues. DNA for the CDR3: TGCAGTGCTAGAGATCTATTGGAGACCCAGTACTTC. Translated: CSARDLLETQYF.

The rearrangement links TRBV6-5 to TRBJ2-5; 11 nucleotides line up with TRBD2. The CDR3 loop spans 13 amino acids. Germline values: CDR1 MNHEY, CDR2 SVGAGI. Germline trimming cut 5 bases from V and 7 bases from J; bases unmatched to any gene: 3. CDR3 sequence (DNA): TGTGCCAGCAGTCCCGGGACTAGCGGGACCCAGTACTTC. It codes for CASSPGTSGTQYF.

The gene calls are TRBV2 and TRBJ2-5; D possibly corresponds to TRBD1 (6 bases). The last part of the DNA fits TRBJ2-7 better; the J call may be wrong. The CDR3 covers 15 residues. Looked up from germline, CDR1 is SNHLY and CDR2 is FYNNEI. CDR3 region: CASSEIRGAGYEQYF. CDR3 nucleotides: TGTGCCAGCAGTGAGATCAGGGGCGCCGGCTACGAGCAGTACTTC.

The chain joins TRBV10-1 to TRBJ2-1, with 15 bases matching TRBD2. The CDR3 contains 15 residues. V lost 11 bases, J lost 8 bases, and 10 bases stayed unmatched. Germline V gene lookup returns CDR1 WNHNN and CDR2 SYGVQD (reference sequence). The CDR3 spells CAGWTSGGAGDEQFF. DNA of the CDR3: TGCGCCGGATGGACTAGCGGGGGGGCCGGGGATGAGCAGTTCTTC.

The chain links TRBV20-1 to TRBJ2-5, with TRBD2 identical over 10 bases. After removal of 5 bases from V and 5 bases from J, the junction contained 8 bases not matched to a gene. The CDR3 extends over 14 amino acids. Germline CDR1 reads DFQATT; CDR2 reads SNEGSKA (reference sequence). In nucleotides, the CDR3 is TGCAGTGCTCTCAAGCGGGGGGGTCTTGAGACCCAGTACTTC. Translation gives CSALKRGGLETQYF.

V usage is TRBV20-1 and J usage is TRBJ2-7, with D unresolved. The end of the DNA is better explained by TRBJ2-5, so the J call may be wrong. Germline V gene lookup returns CDR1 DFQATT and CDR2 SNEGSKA (reference sequence). This CDR3 is 14 amino acids long. The CDR3 protein is CSAPLSTAQETQYF. CDR3 nucleotides: TGCAGTGCACCCCTCAGCACAGCTCAAGAGACCCAGTACTTC.

The V gene is TRBV14, the J gene TRBJ2-5, with D hard to call. Germline V CDR1 and CDR2: SGHDN, FVKESK. This CDR3 is built from 17 residues. V shed 0 bases and J shed 13 bases, with 27 bases lying between them. The CDR3 nucleotides read TGTGCCAGCAGCCAAGATCGATTGACCCCGATCCCGACCGGGTGGTACTTC. This translates into CASSQDRLTPIPTGWYF.

The chain joins TRBV3-1 to TRBJ2-2; 7 bases are shared with TRBD1. CDR3 length: 17 amino acids. Germline CDR1 and CDR2: LGHDT and YNNKEL (reference sequence). V lost 1 base and J lost 2; bases outside the gene matches: 7. CDR3 DNA: TGTGCCAGCAGCCAAGGGGTGACAGGGCGAAACACCGGGGAGCTGTTTTTT. Its translation: CASSQGVTGRNTGELFF.

This clonotype was observed once. The V gene is TRBV11-2, the J gene TRBJ2-7, with 9 bases that match TRBD2. This CDR3 has 16 amino acids. V gave up 1 base and J gave up 0 bases; unmatched junction bases: 4. Germline V gene lookup returns CDR1 SGHAT and CDR2 FQNNGV. CDR3 protein: CASSLVASGDSYEQYF. CDR3 nucleotide sequence: TGTGCCAGCAGCTTAGTGGCTAGCGGGGACTCCTACGAGCAGTACTTC.

In this sample, this clonotype turned up once. The DNA for the CDR3 is TGTGCCCTGAGCGGGGGGGCCCTTAGTGAGCAGTTCTTC. This encodes CALSGGALSEQFF. The chain links TRBV28 to TRBJ2-1, with 10 nucleotides matching TRBD2. Unmatched junction bases numbered 10, after V lost 11 bases and J lost 9 bases. The V gene's germline CDR1 is MDHEN and CDR2 SYDVKM. The length of the CDR3 is 13 residues.

This rearrangement joins TRBV15 to TRBJ2-7; no firm D call. The length of the CDR3 is 12 residues. V lost 5 bases and J lost 6, with 11 bases in between. CDR1 and CDR2 from the germline V gene are LNHNV and YYDKDF (reference sequence). The CDR3 region is CATSARRGEQYF. Written as DNA, the CDR3 is TGTGCCACCAGCGCCCGAAGAGGCGAGCAGTACTTC.

This sequence joins TRBV5-1 and TRBJ2-5; D ambiguous. Germline values: CDR1 SGHRS, CDR2 YFSETQ. CDR3 length: 17 amino acids. V was cut by 7 bases and J by 10 bases, with 32 bases left in between. The CDR3 DNA follows: TGCGCCAGCCCCTCACTACTCCGTCAAGACCGGCCCCGAGACCAGTACTTC. It yields the protein CASPSLLRQDRPRDQYF.

The chain joins TRBV9 to TRBJ2-4; D not certain. The V end lost 1 base, the J end lost 0 bases, and 8 bases lay between the germline ends. This CDR3 spans 15 amino acids. CDR1 and CDR2 (germline): SGDLS, YYNGEE. CDR3 sequence reads: CASSVWAVAKNIQYF. CDR3 in DNA: TGTGCCAGCAGCGTATGGGCAGTAGCCAAAAACATTCAGTACTTC.

The chain carries TRBV12-3 or TRBV12-4 and TRBJ2-1; D is unclear. The ends were cut back, 3 bases at V and 2 bases at J, with 5 bases in the middle. The CDR3 has 13 amino acids. CDR3 nucleotides: TGTGCCAGCAGTTTTGATACCTACAATGAGCAGTTCTTC. Translating gives CASSFDTYNEQFF.

The chain uses TRBV7-6 and TRBJ2-3; 9 nucleotides match TRBD2. V dropped 2 bases and J dropped 1; count of bases not matched to a gene: 4. The CDR3 runs to 16 residues. Germline CDR1 is SGHVS and CDR2 is FNYEAQ. CDR3 amino acids: CASSLWASGGTDTQYF. The CDR3 coding sequence is TGTGCCAGCAGCTTATGGGCTAGCGGGGGCACAGATACGCAGTATTTT.

The V call is TRBV2, the J call TRBJ2-7; 7 nucleotides line up with TRBD2. The CDR3 length is 15 residues. V dropped 6 bases and J dropped 4; count of bases not matched to a gene: 12. Germline lookup yields CDR1 SNHLY and CDR2 FYNNEI. The DNA of the CDR3 is TGTGCCAGCAGGGAGGCTGAGAGCGGGGAATACGAGCAGTACTTC. Translating it yields CASREAESGEYEQYF.

This clonotype has a count of ten or more. V and J are TRBV20-1 and TRBJ2-3; 9 positions agree with TRBD2. The CDR3 runs 14 residues. The ends lost 5 bases at V and 5 bases at J; junction bases unmatched: 8. The germline CDR1 and CDR2 sequences are DFQATT and SNEGSKA (reference sequence). DNA for the CDR3: TGCAGTGCTGGGACTAGCTTGTCGGGAGATACGCAGTATTTT. This sequence encodes CSAGTSLSGDTQYF.

This rearrangement joins TRBV3-1 to TRBJ1-2, with D unresolved. CDR1 is LGHDT, CDR2 YNNKEL, per germline (reference sequence). With 1 base removed from V and 4 bases from J, the gap between germline ends came to 10 bases. There are 14 residues in the CDR3. The CDR3 DNA is TGTGCCAGCAGCCAAGGCGCCTTACGCTATGGCTACACCTTC. Translating gives CASSQGALRYGYTF.

The chain has TRBV5-1 and TRBJ2-3; TRBD2 aligns across 9 bases. The J segment lost 6 bases and the V segment lost 0 bases, leaving 11 bases of the junction unmatched. Germline values: CDR1 SGHRS, CDR2 YFSETQ. The CDR3 length is 17 residues. As DNA, the CDR3 is TGCGCCAGCAGCTTGGCGGCCGGGGCGGGGGGGTCCGATACGCAGTATTTT. Its translation: CASSLAAGAGGSDTQYF. The full variable domain, in which reference TRBV5-1 and TRBJ2-3 provide the parts outside the CDR3, is KAGVTQTPRYLIKTRGQQVTLSCSPISGHRSVSWYQQTPGQGLQFLFEYFSETQRNKGNFPGRFSGRQFSNSRSEMNVSTLELGDSALYLCASSLAAGAGGSDTQYFGPGTRLTVL.

The rearrangement uses TRBV6-2 or TRBV6-3 and TRBJ2-5; D is undetermined. The CDR3 is made up of 12 amino acids. V was shortened by 5 bases and J by 5 bases, with 9 bases between the two germline ends. CDR1 is MNHEY and CDR2 is SVGEGT in the germline V gene. Here the CDR3 reads CASSRSVETQYF. The CDR3 bases are TGTGCCAGCAGTCGGTCAGTGGAGACCCAGTACTTC.

The genes are TRBV27 and TRBJ2-1; 11 positions agree with TRBD2. The J segment lost 12 bases and the V segment lost 5 bases, leaving 12 bases of the junction unmatched. The CDR3 sequence is 15 residues long. Germline CDR1 MNHEY, CDR2 SMNVEV (reference sequence). The CDR3 spells CASSRGTSGPAGQFF. In DNA, the CDR3 is TGTGCCAGCAGTCGCGGGACTAGCGGCCCAGCTGGGCAGTTCTTC.